The 23 T cell receptor beta chains below were found in one sample sequenced in a study of regulatory T cells in long-lasting Graves disease. The time point was: newly diagnosed GD, antithyroid drugs for less than 3 months. RNA isolated from PBMCs was used to make the TCR library. In building TCR beta libraries, iRepertoire HTBI primers were used together with Arm-PCR of CDR3 regions. Via MiXCR, TCRdb re-called the multiplex PCR reads, giving one row per CDR3 protein. Of 450,000 to 650,000 distinct CDR3 sequences detected, 15% to 20% appear once; the ten largest clones hold just under 25%. Another study also made use of these data, one on T cells in Graves' hyperthyroidism and ophthalmopathy.

Here the sequenced sample was peripheral blood mononuclear cells (PBMCs), taken at new diagnosis, from a patient treated with antithyroid drugs. The receptors here all came from a woman aged 35-65 years with Graves disease.

This clonotype was observed at least ten times. The V and J genes are TRBV18 and TRBJ2-7; TRBD2 aligns across 7 bases. Germline loops: CDR1 KGHSH, CDR2 LQKENI. Losses at the gene ends were 3 bases for V and 3 bases for J; bases not matched to a gene: 2. The CDR3 has 13 residues. In nucleotides, the CDR3 is TGTGCCAGCTCACCGACTAGCAACTACGAGCAGTACTTC. Protein sequence: CASSPTSNYEQYF.

The V gene is TRBV7-9, the J gene TRBJ1-2; D ambiguous. Per germline, CDR1 SEHNR and CDR2 FQNEAQ (reference sequence). CDR3 size: 12 residues. The V gene lost 3 bases and the J gene lost 8 bases, with 10 bases spanning the gap. The CDR3 DNA reads as TGTGCCAGCAGCTTGGATACCGCAGGCTACACCTTC. Encoded protein: CASSLDTAGYTF.

In its sample, this clonotype was seen a few times. V usage is TRBV29-1 and J usage is TRBJ1-1; 7 nucleotides agree with TRBD1. The CDR3 spans 14 residues. Trimming at V came to 3 bases and at J to 5 bases, leaving 9 bases not matched to a gene. Germline V gene lookup returns CDR1 SQVTM and CDR2 ANQGSEA. CDR3 DNA sequence: TGCAGCGTTGACATGACAGGGTTGGAAACTGAAGCTTTCTTT. The encoded protein is CSVDMTGLETEAFF.

This clonotype was recorded at least ten times. The V call is TRBV30, the J call TRBJ2-5, with D perhaps TRBD2 (7 bases). Looked up from germline, CDR1 is GTSNPN and CDR2 is SVGIG (reference sequence). The CDR3 is 14 amino acids. Between the trimmed V and J ends, which lost 5 bases and 5 bases, there was a span of 18 bases. The CDR3 DNA is TGTGCCTGGGCGGGGGCAGTGGGTGTGGAGACCCAGTACTTC. It encodes CAWAGAVGVETQYF. Complete variable domain (other parts from reference TRBV30 and TRBJ2-5): SQTIHQWPATLVQPVGSPLSLECTVEGTSNPNLYWYRQAAGRGLQLLFYSVGIGQISSEVPQNLSASRPQDRQFILSSKKLLLSDSGFYLCAWAGAVGVETQYFGPGTRLLVL.

To note about this clonotype: This may arise from a read error, as a much more abundant clone is one base away. The V gene is TRBV2, the J gene TRBJ2-2; 15 positions agree with TRBD2. The ends lost 6 bases at V and 1 base at J; junction bases unmatched: 3. The V gene's germline CDR1 is SNHLY and CDR2 FYNNEI. The CDR3 length is 17 residues. CDR3 DNA sequence: TGTGCCAGCAGGGCGGGACTAGCGGGGGGGAACACCGGGGAGCTGTTTTTT. Its protein is CASRAGLAGGNTGELFF. Supplemented by reference TRBV2 and TRBJ2-2, the full variable domain reads EPEVTQTPSHQVTQMGQEVILRCVPISNHLYFYWYRQILGQKVEFLVSFYNNEISEKSEIFDDQFSVERPDGSNFTLKIRSTKLEDSAMYFCASRAGLAGGNTGELFFGEGSRLTVL.

As regards this clonotype: A far larger clone is one nucleotide away, so this likely arose from a read error. The chain is built from TRBV30 and TRBJ2-3; 7 positions match TRBD1. Germline values: CDR1 GTSNPN, CDR2 SVGIG (reference sequence). CDR3 length equals 13 residues. The chain's CDR3 is CAWTYRGPGEALF. As DNA, the CDR3 is TGTGCCTGGACCTACAGGGGCCCCGGTGAAGCTCTCTTT.

In this sample, this clonotype turned up many times. The chain employs TRBV3-1 and TRBJ2-7; D might be TRBD2 (6 bases). CDR1 is LGHDT, CDR2 YNNKEL, per germline (reference sequence). This CDR3 spans 14 amino acids. V was clipped by 3 bases and J by 2 bases, with 11 bases between them. The CDR3 protein is CASSHAPGAYEQYF. In DNA, the CDR3 is TGTGCCAGCAGCCACGCCCCGGGAGCCTACGAGCAGTACTTC.

The CDR3 is CASSLSLAGGSPSTDTQYF. The CDR3 DNA reads TGTGCCAGCAGCTTATCCCTAGCGGGGGGGTCACCTAGCACAGATACGCAGTATTTT. The chain joins TRBV13 to TRBJ2-3; TRBD2 agrees at 12 bases. The V segment lost 2 bases and the J segment 0 bases; nucleotides outside the gene matches: 9. This CDR3 has 19 amino acids. CDR1 is PRHDT and CDR2 is FYEKMQ in the germline V gene (reference sequence).

The rearrangement links TRBV20-1 to TRBJ2-1; no clear D gene. V shed 2 bases and J shed 2 bases, with 4 bases lying between them. The CDR3 runs to 12 residues. Germline V gene data show CDR1 as DFQATT and CDR2 as SNEGSKA (reference sequence). CDR3 bases: TGCAGTGCTAGACCACCCTACAATGAGCAGTTCTTC. It codes for CSARPPYNEQFF.

The rearrangement uses TRBV7-3 and TRBJ2-5; 8 bases are shared with TRBD2. Germline V gene lookup returns CDR1 SGHTA and CDR2 FQGTGA. The junction had 8 bases not matched to a gene; V was cut back by 5 bases and J by 9 bases. The CDR3 covers 13 residues. CDR3 bases: TGTGCCAGCAGCCCCAGTGGAGCGGGGGCCCAGTACTTC. Amino acid sequence: CASSPSGAGAQYF.

The sample holds a few counts of this clonotype. The chain combines TRBV28 with TRBJ1-6; D uncertain. Germline CDR1 and CDR2: MDHEN and SYDVKM. The CDR3 covers 13 residues. V was shortened by 1 base and J by 11 bases, with 9 bases between the two germline ends. Written as DNA, the CDR3 is TGTGCCAGCAGTTTATTTCGGCGGCCACCCCTCCACTTT. It codes for CASSLFRRPPLHF.

In this sample, this clonotype turned up many times. The J gene is TRBJ1-1, the V gene TRBV19, with TRBD1 identical over 7 bases. Trimming removed 7 bases from V and 1 base from J; junction bases left unmatched: 15. This CDR3 comprises 17 residues. Germline values: CDR1 LNHDA, CDR2 SQIVND (reference sequence). The CDR3 DNA reads as TGTGCCAGTACCAGCACCGGGACAGCCGGGGAGAACACTGAAGCTTTCTTT. Its protein product is CASTSTGTAGENTEAFF.

The chain is built from TRBV5-5 and TRBJ1-4; D is perhaps TRBD1 (5 bases). Between the trimmed V and J ends, which lost 3 bases and 0 bases, there was a span of 9 bases. This CDR3 has 15 residues. Germline values: CDR1 SGHKS, CDR2 YYEKEE (reference sequence). The CDR3 protein is CASSWGSATNEKLFF. Here the CDR3 DNA reads TGTGCCAGCAGCTGGGGCAGTGCAACTAATGAAAAACTGTTTTTT. Based on the CDR3 plus reference TRBV5-5 and TRBJ1-4, the full variable domain is DAGVTQSPTHLIKTRGQQVTLRCSPISGHKSVSWYQQVLGQGPQFIFQYYEKEERGRGNFPDRFSARQFPNYSSELNVNALLLGDSALYLCASSWGSATNEKLFFGSGTQLSVL.

In this sample, this clonotype turned up many times. The chain joins TRBV7-2 to TRBJ2-7; possibly TRBD1 for D (6 bases). The V end was cut by 6 bases, the J end by 2 bases, with 26 bases between. Germline-derived CDR1 and CDR2 are SGHTA and FQGNSA. This CDR3 region has 18 residues. The CDR3 sequence is CASSFRGVLDSLTYEQYF. Written as DNA, the CDR3 is TGTGCCAGCAGTTTTAGAGGGGTGCTGGACAGCCTTACCTACGAGCAGTACTTC.

This clonotype has at least ten counts. J is TRBJ1-2 and V is TRBV28, with 7 bases that match TRBD1. CDR1 and CDR2 from the germline V gene are MDHEN and SYDVKM. The CDR3 has 14 amino acids. Unmatched junction bases numbered 4, after V lost 2 bases and J lost 4 bases. DNA of the CDR3: TGTGCCAGCAGTTTAACAGGGGCCTTCTATGGCTACACCTTC. Its protein product is CASSLTGAFYGYTF.

A remark on this clonotype: Relative to the germline gene, one junction end is altered; a read error may explain this. The chain combines TRBV12-3 or TRBV12-4 with TRBJ2-4; TRBD1 or TRBD2 may be the D gene (5 bases each). The CDR3 length is 13 residues. The CDR3 loop is CASSQGPSLDCHF. The CDR3 DNA reads TGTGCCAGCAGCCAGGGACCGTCACTCGATTGTCACTTC.

The table lists this clonotype with a few counts. This chain connects TRBV5-4 to TRBJ2-5; D call uncertain. Per the germline V gene, CDR1 is SGHNT and CDR2 is YYREEE (reference sequence). The V end was cut by 4 bases, the J end by 5 bases, with 12 bases between. CDR3 length: 13 amino acids. The CDR3 is CASSVVGGETQYF. DNA of the CDR3: TGTGCCAGCAGCGTTGTGGGCGGCGAGACCCAGTACTTC.

The chain links TRBV7-8 to TRBJ2-7; a weak D match, TRBD2 (6 bases). The CDR3 has 15 amino acids. Germline loops: CDR1 SGHVS, CDR2 FQNEAQ. Between the trimmed V and J ends, which lost 6 bases and 1 base, there was a span of 16 bases. The CDR3 protein is CASSSLGGISYEQYF. For the CDR3, the DNA is TGTGCCAGCAGTTCCCTTGGAGGGATTTCCTACGAGCAGTACTTC.

This clonotype has only a few counts. The chain links TRBV5-4 to TRBJ1-2; tentatively, D is TRBD1 (5 bases). There are 15 residues in the CDR3. Per germline, CDR1 SGHNT and CDR2 YYREEE (reference sequence). Trimming removed 2 bases at V and 4 bases at J, with 15 bases between. CDR3 region: CASSFHEGRVYGYTF. As DNA, the CDR3 is TGTGCCAGCAGCTTTCACGAGGGGAGGGTCTATGGCTACACCTTC.

This clonotype came up a few times. The chain recombines TRBV7-9 with TRBJ2-3, with D possibly TRBD2 on 5 matching bases. This CDR3 spans 15 amino acids. V was shortened by 4 bases and J by 6 bases, with 17 bases between the two germline ends. Germline V CDR1 and CDR2: SEHNR, FQNEAQ (reference sequence). The CDR3 sequence: CASSSKRRLGDTQYF. In nucleotides, the CDR3 is TGTGCCAGCAGCTCCAAGCGGAGACTTGGGGATACGCAGTATTTT.

Concerning this clonotype itself: A junction end diverges from the germline sequence, so it may reflect a read error. The gene calls are TRBV5-1 and TRBJ2-1, with D perhaps matching TRBD1 (6 bases). In germline, CDR1 is SGHRS, CDR2 YFSETQ. CDR3 length: 13 residues. CDR3 region: CASSLMRDNEQSF. The CDR3 DNA reads TGCGCCAGCAGCTTGATGAGGGACAATGAGCAGTCCTTC. Full variable domain (missing parts from reference TRBV5-1 and TRBJ2-1): KAGVTQTPRYLIKTRGQQVTLSCSPISGHRSVSWYQQTPGQGLQFLFEYFSETQRNKGNFPGRFSGRQFSNSRSEMNVSTLELGDSALYLCASSLMRDNEQSFGPGTRLTVL.

This clonotype was counted at least ten times. The chain couples TRBV4-1 to TRBJ1-1; D gene ambiguous. V shed 3 bases and J shed 5 bases, with 16 bases lying between them. This CDR3 is built from 15 residues. Germline CDR1 reads MGHRA; CDR2 reads YSYEKL. In DNA form, the CDR3 reads TGCGCCAGCAGCCATTTAGGAGTCTCTTGGACTGAAGCTTTCTTT. Protein sequence: CASSHLGVSWTEAFF.

This clonotype has only a few counts. The J gene is TRBJ2-3, the V gene TRBV6-1, with TRBD1 identical over 8 bases. The CDR3 spans 15 residues. V was clipped by 5 bases and J by 4 bases; unmatched bases: 8. CDR1 is MNHNS, CDR2 SASEGT, per germline. The CDR3 reads CASSIQGASADTQYF. CDR3 DNA sequence: TGTGCCAGCAGTATTCAGGGGGCCTCTGCAGATACGCAGTATTTT.